Listed below are T cell receptor beta chains from one sample, sequenced in a study of blood T cell repertoires in COVID-19. Profiling relied on immunoSEQ multiplex PCR, and the TCRdb table lists in-frame clones only, not all of them. This sample has 300,000 to 350,000 clones; over 70% occur once, and the top ten carry 5%. The source material was PBMCs or T cells enriched from blood (not recorded which). All receptors derive from a man younger than 40 who had recovered from COVID-19. CDR3s include the opening cysteine and the closing phenylalanine or tryptophan. Each record gives: clone size, J gene, D gene, V gene, CDR3 protein, CDR3 DNA. The D gene is left open where the match is weak. Some rows mark clone size as missing; the rest say once, few, many or name a class of expanded clone.

once TRBJ1-1 TRBD1 TRBV6-5 CASRDRDYTEAFF TGTGCCAGCAGAGACAGGGACTACACTGAAGCTTTCTTT
. TRBJ1-5 . TRBV4-1 CASSRMIRASSQPQHF TGCGCCAGCAGCCGCATGATACGGGCTAGCAGTCAGCCCCAGCATTTT
. TRBJ1-3 TRBD1 TRBV11-2 CASSLERGPGNTIYF TGTGCCAGCAGCTTAGAGAGGGGGCCTGGAAACACCATATATTTT
. TRBJ1-1 . TRBV6-5 CASSPGRGTEAFF TGTGCCAGCAGCCCAGGGCGTGGCACTGAAGCTTTCTTT
. TRBJ1-1 . TRBV5-6 CASSRGTLNTEAFF TGTGCCAGCAGCCGTGGCACACTGAACACTGAAGCTTTCTTT
. TRBJ2-5 TRBD1 TRBV28 CASSYTGEETQYF TGTGCCAGCAGTTATACAGGGGAAGAGACCCAGTACTTC
few TRBJ2-7 TRBD1 TRBV28 CASSRGQGSPYEQYF TGTGCCAGCAGTCGTGGACAGGGATCCCCCTACGAGCAGTACTTC
. TRBJ1-2 . TRBV19 CASSITTRGSGYTF TGTGCCAGTAGTATTACGACAAGGGGTAGTGGCTACACCTTC
. TRBJ1-1 TRBD1 TRBV9 CASSPGQGEAFF TGTGCCAGCAGCCCGGGACAGGGAGAAGCTTTCTTT
. TRBJ2-1 . TRBV15 CATSRIGRMNEQFF TGTGCCACCAGCAGAATTGGGAGGATGAATGAGCAGTTCTTC
. TRBJ2-3 TRBD2 TRBV6-6 CASRTGLAGLTDTQYF TGTGCCAGCAGAACGGGACTAGCGGGACTCACAGATACGCAGTATTTT
few TRBJ1-1 TRBD1 TRBV9 CASSVGKGAMNTEAFF TGTGCCAGCAGCGTCGGGAAGGGGGCTATGAACACTGAAGCTTTCTTT
once TRBJ2-5 TRBD2 TRBV30 CAWNRGEETQYF TGTGCCTGGAATCGGGGGGAGGAGACCCAGTACTTC
. TRBJ2-3 . TRBV5-1 CASSLGGGGGQDTQYF TGCGCCAGCAGCTTGGGTGGTGGGGGAGGCCAAGATACGCAGTATTTT
. TRBJ2-7 TRBD1 TRBV5-1 CASSVAGQGSYEQYF TGCGCCAGCAGCGTTGCCGGACAGGGGAGCTACGAGCAGTACTTC
. TRBJ1-1 . TRBV19 CASSINWRSPMNNAEAFF TGTGCCAGTAGTATAAATTGGAGGAGTCCGATGAACAACGCTGAAGCTTTCTTT
. TRBJ2-5 . TRBV5-1 CASSATGQETQYF TGCGCCAGCAGCGCCACAGGGCAAGAGACCCAGTACTTC
. TRBJ1-1 TRBD1 TRBV18 CASSSTGLNTEAFF TGTGCCAGCTCATCGACAGGGTTGAACACTGAAGCTTTCTTT
. TRBJ2-5 . TRBV18 CASSLAHQGRKTQYF TGTGCCAGCTCACTCGCTCACCAGGGTAGAAAGACCCAGTACTTC
. TRBJ1-5 . TRBV19 CASHTGDDGQPQHF TGTGCCAGTCATACGGGGGATGATGGACAGCCCCAGCATTTT
. TRBJ1-2 . TRBV30 CAWSVGAVNYGYTF TGTGCCTGGAGTGTAGGGGCGGTGAACTATGGCTACACCTTC
. TRBJ1-1 TRBD1 TRBV5-1 CASSLGEGAQTEAFF TGCGCCAGCAGCTTGGGCGAGGGGGCGCAGACTGAAGCTTTCTTT
. TRBJ1-2 . TRBV6-1 CASSEQDRQTYGYTF TGTGCCAGCAGTGAACAGGACAGACAAACCTATGGCTACACCTTC
. TRBJ1-1 . TRBV19 CASSVRDTGTEAFF TGTGCCAGTAGTGTACGGGACACTGGGACTGAAGCTTTCTTT
. TRBJ2-3 . TRBV27 CASSLYISSTDTQYF TGTGCCAGCAGTTTATACATTTCTAGCACAGATACGCAGTATTTT
. TRBJ2-7 . TRBV4-1 CASSQEDSTYEQYF TGCGCCAGCAGCCAAGAGGACAGCACCTACGAGCAGTACTTC
. TRBJ1-2 TRBD1 TRBV19 CASSIQGALPYGYTF TGTGCCAGTAGTATCCAGGGGGCGCTTCCCTATGGCTACACCTTC